Below are 22 T cell receptor beta chains sequenced from a single sample in a study of T cell responses to AZD1222 COVID-19 vaccine. Assay: immunoSEQ multiplex PCR; the TCRdb copy retains only in-frame clones and omits some. The sample lists around 130,000 clones; 70% to 90% were seen once. Source: peripheral blood, taken on day 0 of AZD1222 vaccination. All receptors come from an adult in good health.

V is TRBV7-2 and J is TRBJ2-1; 12 bases line up with TRBD2. After removal of 5 bases from V and 2 bases from J, the junction contained 7 bases not matched to a gene. Germline V gene data show CDR1 as SGHTA and CDR2 as FQGNSA. The CDR3 sequence is 17 residues long. The CDR3 coding sequence is TGTGCCAGCAGCCCAGGCCGACTAGCGGGGGCCTACAATGAGCAGTTCTTC. Amino acid sequence: CASSPGRLAGAYNEQFF.

The chain is built from TRBV27 and TRBJ1-6, with TRBD1 as a possible D gene (5 bases). V lost 11 bases and J lost 9, with 26 bases in between. The CDR3 is 16 amino acids. Germline V gene sequence: CDR1 MNHEY, CDR2 SMNVEV (reference sequence). CDR3: CAAAAVGGVMGSPLHF. CDR3 bases: TGTGCCGCAGCAGCCGTCGGGGGGGTTATGGGTTCACCCCTCCACTTT.

Concerning this clone: Germline and junction disagree at one end, which may indicate a read error. V and J are TRBV9 and TRBJ2-1; D not resolved. The CDR3 has 14 residues. CDR1 is SGDLS, CDR2 YYNGEE, per germline. CDR3: CASSASLAYNGQFF. DNA for the CDR3: TGTGCCAGCAGCGCAAGTCTGGCCTACAATGGGCAGTTCTTC.

The V call is TRBV7-9, the J call TRBJ2-3; 8 nucleotides line up with TRBD2. V dropped 5 bases and J dropped 0; count of bases not matched to a gene: 4. This CDR3 has 15 amino acids. The germline CDR1 and CDR2 sequences are SEHNR and FQNEAQ (reference sequence). The CDR3 protein is CASSRSGTSTDTQYF. The CDR3, as DNA: TGTGCCAGCAGCCGTAGCGGGACTAGCACAGATACGCAGTATTTT.

The chain links TRBV7-9 to TRBJ1-1; D is unresolved. The CDR3 is 15 residues long. Looked up from germline, CDR1 is SEHNR and CDR2 is FQNEAQ (reference sequence). Trimming cost V 5 bases and J 5 bases, with 18 bases left between them. For the CDR3, the DNA is TGTGCCAGCAGCCCCGTTGGAGCCGCAGGAACTGAAGCTTTCTTT. It translates to CASSPVGAAGTEAFF. Complete variable domain (other parts from reference TRBV7-9 and TRBJ1-1): DTGVSQNPRHKITKRGQNVTFRCDPISEHNRLYWYRQTLGQGPEFLTYFQNEAQLEKSRLLSDRFSAERPKGSFSTLEIQRTEQGDSAMYLCASSPVGAAGTEAFFGQGTRLTVV.

The rearrangement uses TRBV15 and TRBJ2-3; D may be TRBD1 or TRBD2 (6 bases each). CDR1 and CDR2 from the germline V gene are LNHNV and YYDKDF (reference sequence). The CDR3 length is 15 residues. Trimming pared 1 base from V and 8 bases from J, leaving 16 bases between. The CDR3 bases are TGTGCCACCAGCAGAGGGGGACTCAAACAGGGTACGCAGTATTTT. Its translation is CATSRGGLKQGTQYF.

The chain is built from TRBV2 and TRBJ2-1, with 10 positions matching TRBD1. The CDR3 extends over 14 amino acids. The V and J ends lost 7 bases and 2 bases, in that order; junction bases with no gene match: 2. From germline, CDR1 is SNHLY and CDR2 FYNNEI. The CDR3 loop reads CASIGTGAYNEQFF. As DNA, the CDR3 is TGTGCCAGCATCGGGACAGGGGCCTACAATGAGCAGTTCTTC.

As for this clone: Germline is not matched at one junction end, which may reflect a read error. This chain joins TRBV11-2 and TRBJ1-2; 12 bases are shared with TRBD1. The germline V gene encodes CDR1 SGHAT and CDR2 FQNNGV. The CDR3 length is 17 residues. The CDR3 DNA reads TGTGCCAGCAGATTAGGGACAGGGGGCGCCCTGACCTATGGCTACACCTTC. Its protein is CASRLGTGGALTYGYTF.

By frequency in the sample, this clone is medium-sized. The chain is built from TRBV6-6 and TRBJ2-1; 7 positions match TRBD2. V shed 5 bases, J shed 8 bases, and the junction held 18 bases outside the gene matches. Germline V gene data show CDR1 as MNHNY and CDR2 as SVGAGI (reference sequence). This CDR3 has 17 residues. CDR3 amino acids: CASSPPAGTKASHEQFF. CDR3 nucleotide sequence: TGTGCCAGCAGTCCCCCTGCAGGGACTAAAGCCTCCCATGAGCAGTTCTTC.

The rearrangement uses TRBV12-3 or TRBV12-4 and TRBJ1-1; D uncertain. This CDR3 contains 13 residues. Trimming left V 3 bases short and J 8 bases short, with 13 bases between. The chain's CDR3 is CASSFGESWEAFF. The DNA for the CDR3 is TGTGCCAGCAGTTTTGGCGAGAGCTGGGAAGCTTTCTTT.

The rearrangement uses TRBV7-8 and TRBJ1-6; D call uncertain. This CDR3 region has 14 residues. Trimming pared 3 bases from V and 10 bases from J, leaving 13 bases between. Germline lookup yields CDR1 SGHVS and CDR2 FQNEAQ. CDR3 coding DNA: TGTGCCAGCAGCTTGAGCCGGCCCGTCTCACCCCTCCACTTT. Protein product: CASSLSRPVSPLHF.

The chain recombines TRBV28 with TRBJ1-1; 7 nucleotides match TRBD1. The CDR3 runs to 14 residues. The germline CDR1 and CDR2 sequences are MDHEN and SYDVKM. J gave up 7 bases and V 2 bases, and 7 bases lay outside the gene matches. CDR3 sequence: CASSLQGELGEAFF. The CDR3 DNA sequence: TGTGCCAGCAGTTTACAGGGGGAGCTAGGTGAAGCTTTCTTT.

V usage is TRBV20-1 and J usage is TRBJ2-7; D uncertain. Deletions cut 3 bases from V and 4 bases from J, with 19 bases between. Germline loops: CDR1 DFQATT, CDR2 SNEGSKA (reference sequence). The length of the CDR3 is 15 residues. This CDR3 reads CSASRLDGVGYEQYF. CDR3 bases: TGCAGTGCTAGTCGCTTGGACGGAGTGGGGTACGAGCAGTACTTC.

The chain is built from TRBV5-6 and TRBJ2-1; TRBD2 matches 8 bases. V lost 0 bases and J lost 7; bases outside the gene matches: 15. Germline lookup yields CDR1 SGHDT and CDR2 YYEEEE. This CDR3 contains 18 residues. The CDR3 is CASSLVSRAGGLRNEQFF. DNA of the CDR3: TGTGCCAGCAGCTTGGTCTCTCGGGCGGGAGGCCTGAGAAATGAGCAGTTCTTC.

The V call is TRBV5-1, the J call TRBJ2-5, with 7 bases aligning to TRBD2. This CDR3 comprises 15 residues. The ends lost 4 bases at V and 4 bases at J; junction bases unmatched: 10. The V gene's germline CDR1 is SGHRS and CDR2 YFSETQ. CDR3 residues: CASSLMGGSGETQYF. In DNA form, the CDR3 reads TGCGCCAGCAGCCTGATGGGCGGGAGCGGAGAGACCCAGTACTTC.

The chain employs TRBV3-1 (or the pseudogene TRBV3-2) and TRBJ2-1; maybe TRBD2 (6 bases). This CDR3 comprises 16 residues. The V end was cut by 1 base, the J end by 9 bases, with 19 bases between. Looked up from germline, CDR1 is LGHDT and CDR2 is YNNKEL (reference sequence). CDR3 in DNA: TGTGCCAGCAGCCAAGGACTAGTTGGCTTCTTAGGTGAGCAGTTCTTC. Translating it yields CASSQGLVGFLGEQFF.

This CDR3 reads CASSQEIFMLSFTGELFF. In DNA form, the CDR3 reads TGCGCCAGCAGCCAAGAGATATTTATGTTAAGCTTCACCGGGGAGCTGTTTTTT. The rearrangement links TRBV4-1 to TRBJ2-2; unclear D gene. The CDR3 spans 18 residues. CDR1 and CDR2 (germline): MGHRA, YSYEKL. Deletions cut 0 bases from V and 4 bases from J, with 18 bases between.

J is TRBJ2-2 and V is TRBV27, with 10 nucleotides matching TRBD1. CDR3 length: 15 amino acids. V trimming: 10 bases; J trimming: 5 bases; junction bases outside the gene matches: 10. The germline V gene has CDR1 MNHEY and CDR2 SMNVEV (reference sequence). The CDR3 sequence is CATSRQDRGTGELFF. CDR3 sequence (DNA): TGTGCCACCTCGAGACAGGACAGGGGGACCGGGGAGCTGTTTTTT.

In this sample, this clone turned up once. The chain joins TRBV4-1 to TRBJ1-5; possible D gene TRBD1, 5 bases. This CDR3 region has 15 residues. Deletions cut 0 bases from V and 2 bases from J, with 8 bases between. Germline V gene lookup returns CDR1 MGHRA and CDR2 YSYEKL. The CDR3 DNA is TGCGCCAGCAGCCAAGAGCAGGGAGGCAATCAGCCCCAGCATTTT. Translating it yields CASSQEQGGNQPQHF.

The V and J genes are TRBV5-4 and TRBJ2-7, with D perhaps given as TRBD1 or TRBD2 (5 bases each). Germline values: CDR1 SGHNT, CDR2 YYREEE (reference sequence). The germline V and J ends were trimmed by 1 base and 6 bases, with 23 bases remaining between them. The CDR3 loop spans 17 amino acids. The DNA of the CDR3 is TGTGCCAGCAGCTTGCCCCGGGGTGGACAACATTCTACCGAGCAGTACTTC. Amino acids: CASSLPRGGQHSTEQYF.

This chain connects TRBV19 to TRBJ2-3; D is undetermined. The V end was cut by 5 bases, the J end by 0 bases, with 9 bases between. CDR3 length: 14 amino acids. The germline CDR1 and CDR2 sequences are LNHDA and SQIVND (reference sequence). In DNA form, the CDR3 reads TGTGCCAGTAGTCCCCGGCCCAGCACAGATACGCAGTATTTT. This translates into CASSPRPSTDTQYF.

This chain links TRBV7-2 with TRBJ1-3; D not certain. Looked up from germline, CDR1 is SGHTA and CDR2 is FQGNSA. This CDR3 comprises 15 residues. The germline V and J ends were trimmed by 1 base and 2 bases, with 9 bases remaining between them. The CDR3 is CASSLGKIAGNTIYF. The CDR3 region has the DNA TGTGCCAGCAGCTTAGGAAAGATCGCTGGAAACACCATATATTTT.